One sample yielded the 14 T cell receptor beta chains listed below, sequenced in a study of blood T cell repertoires in COVID-19. Clones were sequenced by immunoSEQ multiplex PCR, and TCRdb holds only the in-frame ones, with some missing. The sample lists about 380,000 clones; 85% were seen once. Specimen: peripheral blood. The receptors here all came from a woman between 18 and 30 years old with acute or convalescent COVID-19.

This chain uses TRBV2 with TRBJ1-5; TRBD1 might be the D (5 bases). The CDR3 is 16 residues long. Trimming stripped 4 bases from V and 0 bases from J, with 13 bases between. Germline V lookup: CDR1 SNHLY, CDR2 FYNNEI. CDR3 sequence reads: CASSGNRRYSNQPQHF. DNA for the CDR3: TGTGCCAGCAGTGGGAACAGGCGATATAGCAATCAGCCCCAGCATTTT.

This chain links TRBV9 with TRBJ2-7; the match to TRBD1 covers 8 bases. CDR3 length: 14 amino acids. Unmatched junction bases numbered 7, after V lost 5 bases and J lost 3 bases. Germline values: CDR1 SGDLS, CDR2 YYNGEE. The CDR3: CASSAGQDGYEQYF. DNA for the CDR3: TGTGCCAGCAGTGCGGGACAGGACGGCTACGAGCAGTACTTC.

The rearrangement uses TRBV7-9 and TRBJ1-4; 7 nucleotides line up with TRBD1. V shed 3 bases and J 6 bases; nucleotides not matched to a gene: 7. Germline CDR1 SEHNR, CDR2 FQNEAQ (reference sequence). This CDR3 is 15 amino acids long. The CDR3 sequence is CASSFNRGEYEKLFF. The DNA for the CDR3 is TGTGCCAGCAGCTTTAACAGGGGAGAATATGAAAAACTGTTTTTT. Drawing the rest from reference TRBV7-9 and TRBJ1-4, the complete variable domain is DTGVSQNPRHKITKRGQNVTFRCDPISEHNRLYWYRQTLGQGPEFLTYFQNEAQLEKSRLLSDRFSAERPKGSFSTLEIQRTEQGDSAMYLCASSFNRGEYEKLFFGSGTQLSVL.

V is TRBV6-5 and J is TRBJ1-5, with D maybe TRBD1 (5 bases). CDR3 length equals 15 residues. Deletions cut 4 bases from V and 7 bases from J, with 17 bases between. In germline, CDR1 is MNHEY, CDR2 SVGAGI. For the CDR3, the DNA is TGTGCCAGCAGTTGGACGAAGGGAGGGGAACAGCCCCAGCATTTT. Translation gives CASSWTKGGEQPQHF.

This chain connects TRBV28 to TRBJ2-1; D perhaps matches TRBD2 (5 bases). The CDR3 contains 14 residues. V lost 5 bases to trimming and J lost 6 bases, with 14 bases between them. Per the germline V gene, CDR1 is MDHEN and CDR2 is SYDVKM. The CDR3 loop is CASSPHGVRNEQFF. CDR3 in DNA: TGTGCCAGCAGTCCCCACGGGGTTCGCAATGAGCAGTTCTTC.

The chain carries TRBV13 and TRBJ2-2; 8 bases fit TRBD1. V lost 5 bases to trimming and J lost 6 bases; unmatched junction nucleotides: 11. Germline V gene data show CDR1 as PRHDT and CDR2 as FYEKMQ (reference sequence). The CDR3 is 16 amino acids. In DNA, the CDR3 is TGTGCCAGCAGCCACAGTAGGACAGGGCCACCCGGGGAGCTGTTTTTT. Encoded protein: CASSHSRTGPPGELFF.

V gene TRBV6-5 combines with J gene TRBJ1-1; D unclear. With 5 bases removed from V and 11 bases from J, the gap between germline ends came to 18 bases. The CDR3 length is 13 residues. CDR1 and CDR2 from the germline V gene are MNHEY and SVGAGI. DNA for the CDR3: TGTGCCAGCAGTAAGCCCGCGAGAGGGTTGGCTTTCTTT. Encoded protein: CASSKPARGLAFF.

The chain recombines TRBV30 with TRBJ1-5; possibly TRBD1 for D (6 bases). V lost 2 bases and J lost 4, with 12 bases in between. The CDR3 runs 14 residues. CDR1 GTSNPN and CDR2 SVGIG come from the germline V gene (reference sequence). This CDR3 reads CAWSPRQANQPQHF. In DNA, the CDR3 is TGTGCCTGGAGTCCCCGACAGGCGAATCAGCCCCAGCATTTT.

The V and J genes are TRBV12-3 or TRBV12-4 and TRBJ2-7; TRBD1 aligns across 10 bases. With 5 bases clipped from V and 6 bases from J, the junction kept 4 bases outside the gene matches. The CDR3 consists of 13 residues. The CDR3 loop is CASSTRTGGEQYF. CDR3 DNA sequence: TGTGCCAGCAGTACGCGGACAGGGGGCGAGCAGTACTTC.

The chain uses TRBV5-1 and TRBJ2-1; D possibly corresponds to TRBD1 (6 bases). Trimming took off 5 bases at V and 6 bases at J, with 18 bases between the two ends. CDR3 length: 15 amino acids. Per germline, CDR1 SGHRS and CDR2 YFSETQ. The CDR3 DNA sequence: TGCGCCAGCAGAAAGCAGGGGTCCGCGGGCAATGAGCAGTTCTTC. Translation gives CASRKQGSAGNEQFF.

This clone was detected a few times. This chain uses TRBV27 with TRBJ2-7, with 7 bases matching TRBD1. Germline CDR1 MNHEY, CDR2 SMNVEV (reference sequence). The CDR3 consists of 15 residues. J gave up 0 bases and V 5 bases, and 7 bases lay outside the gene matches. The CDR3 nucleotides read TGTGCCAGCAGTGCCCAGACAGGGATCTCCTACGAGCAGTACTTC. Translating it yields CASSAQTGISYEQYF.

J is TRBJ2-3 and V is TRBV25-1; D unresolved. V was cut by 2 bases and J by 2 bases, with 11 bases left in between. Germline loops: CDR1 MGHDK, CDR2 SYGVNS. There are 15 residues in the CDR3. The CDR3 region has the DNA TGTGCCAGCAGTGAACCCCGAGAGCCCACAGATACGCAGTATTTT. This encodes CASSEPREPTDTQYF.

The gene calls are TRBV19 and TRBJ2-3; D is perhaps TRBD2 (6 bases). This CDR3 contains 15 residues. Germline V gene lookup returns CDR1 LNHDA and CDR2 SQIVND (reference sequence). V shed 5 bases and J shed 1 base, with 13 bases lying between them. CDR3 nucleotides: TGTGCCAGTAGTCCCAGCACGGGGGGCACAGATACGCAGTATTTT. Protein sequence: CASSPSTGGTDTQYF.

J is TRBJ2-3 and V is TRBV5-1, with a possible D match to TRBD2 (6 bases). The CDR3 is made up of 15 amino acids. Trimming removed 3 bases at V and 0 bases at J, with 11 bases between. Germline V lookup: CDR1 SGHRS, CDR2 YFSETQ. Written as DNA, the CDR3 is TGCGCCAGCAGCTGGGCGGAGGGGAGCACAGATACGCAGTATTTT. This sequence encodes CASSWAEGSTDTQYF. Combining the CDR3 with reference TRBV5-1 and TRBJ2-3 gives the whole variable domain KAGVTQTPRYLIKTRGQQVTLSCSPISGHRSVSWYQQTPGQGLQFLFEYFSETQRNKGNFPGRFSGRQFSNSRSEMNVSTLELGDSALYLCASSWAEGSTDTQYFGPGTRLTVL.